The 25 T cell receptor beta chains given below trace back to one sample, sequenced in a study of graft-versus-host responses after intestinal transplantation. TCRdb's table, derived via immunoSEQ multiplex PCR, lists solely in-frame clones and lacks some. The table includes around 38,000 clones, around 83% detected once. The sequencing used PBMCs, collected 1070 days after transplant. The source of these receptors is a human patient who received an intestinal transplant, so some T cells may come from the graft donor.

The rearrangement uses TRBV7-9 and TRBJ2-1; 8 bases are a match to TRBD1. The CDR3 consists of 17 residues. The junction had 8 bases not matched to a gene; V was cut back by 2 bases and J by 2 bases. Germline CDR1 reads SEHNR; CDR2 reads FQNEAQ (reference sequence). For the CDR3, the DNA is TGTGCCAGCAGCTTACCCGGACAGGGATTGGCCTACAATGAGCAGTTCTTC. Its translation: CASSLPGQGLAYNEQFF.

This chain uses TRBV19 with TRBJ2-5; D remains ambiguous. Germline CDR1 and CDR2: LNHDA and SQIVND (reference sequence). This CDR3 has 15 amino acids. The V end lost 7 bases, the J end lost 2 bases, and 17 bases lay between the germline ends. CDR3 sequence: CASKTASGTQETQYF. CDR3 bases: TGTGCCAGTAAAACGGCTAGTGGAACTCAAGAGACCCAGTACTTC.

The chain joins TRBV19 to TRBJ1-2, with no clear D. This CDR3 comprises 10 residues. Germline CDR1 is LNHDA and CDR2 is SQIVND (reference sequence). Deletions cut 6 bases from V and 8 bases from J, with 7 bases between. The CDR3 bases are TGTGCCAGTAGGGGCCTGGGCTACACCTTC. It translates to CASRGLGYTF.

The rearrangement links TRBV5-8 to TRBJ1-1; 7 bases align to TRBD1. Looked up from germline, CDR1 is SGHTS and CDR2 is YDEGEE. The CDR3 sequence is 17 residues long. V lost 0 bases to trimming and J lost 1 base; unmatched junction nucleotides: 9. CDR3 nucleotides: TGTGCCAGCAGCTTGGCCACAGGGGCGCGGGGGAACACTGAAGCTTTCTTT. As protein: CASSLATGARGNTEAFF. The entire variable domain, with the rest obtained from reference TRBV5-8 and TRBJ1-1, is as follows: EAGVTQSPTHLIKTRGQQATLRCSPISGHTSVYWYQQALGLGLQFLLWYDEGEERNRGNFPPRFSGRQFPNYSSELNVNALELEDSALYLCASSLATGARGNTEAFFGQGTRLTVV.

CDR3 in DNA: TGTGCCAGCAGCTTAGTCGATAGGCAAGAGACCCAGTACTTC. This gives the protein CASSLVDRQETQYF. J is TRBJ2-5 and V is TRBV11-1; D not certain. The CDR3 has 14 residues. In germline, CDR1 is SGHAT, CDR2 FQDESV (reference sequence). V dropped 1 base and J dropped 2 bases, with 8 bases sitting between them.

This chain links TRBV7-2 with TRBJ1-2; no definite D call. V was trimmed by 4 bases and J by 8 bases, leaving 17 bases between them. The CDR3 covers 14 residues. CDR1 and CDR2 (germline): SGHTA, FQGNSA. The CDR3: CASSSPHFYWGYTF. As DNA, the CDR3 is TGTGCCAGCAGCTCCCCCCACTTTTATTGGGGCTACACCTTC. The complete variable domain, with remaining parts taken from reference TRBV7-2 and TRBJ1-2, reads GAGVSQSPSNKVTEKGKDVELRCDPISGHTALYWYRQSLGQGLEFLIYFQGNSAPDKSGLPSDRFSAERTGGSVSTLTIQRTQQEDSAVYLCASSSPHFYWGYTFGSGTRLTVV.

V gene TRBV10-2 combines with J gene TRBJ2-1, with 12 bases that match TRBD2. CDR1 and CDR2 from the germline V gene are WSHSY and SAAADI. There are 17 residues in the CDR3. With 8 bases clipped from V and 7 bases from J, the junction kept 15 bases outside the gene matches. CDR3 loop: CASGRSSGRALRNEQFF. CDR3 nucleotides: TGCGCCAGCGGCAGATCTAGCGGGAGGGCCTTGAGGAATGAGCAGTTCTTC.

This clone has more than one count but fewer than ten. The chain joins TRBV28 to TRBJ1-2; 12 bases align to TRBD1. This CDR3 region has 17 residues. Germline lookup yields CDR1 MDHEN and CDR2 SYDVKM. J gave up 4 bases and V 3 bases, and 9 bases lay outside the gene matches. The CDR3 sequence is CASSFGTGGRPIYGYTF. CDR3 nucleotide sequence: TGTGCCAGCAGTTTTGGGACAGGGGGCCGCCCTATCTATGGCTACACCTTC.

V usage is TRBV5-1 and J usage is TRBJ2-2; 8 bases match TRBD1. The germline V gene has CDR1 SGHRS and CDR2 YFSETQ. With V trimmed by 4 bases and J by 0 bases, 5 bases remained unmatched. The CDR3 sequence is 16 residues long. CDR3 amino acids: CASSPRTGSNTGELFF. The CDR3 bases are TGCGCCAGCAGCCCGCGGACAGGGTCGAACACCGGGGAGCTGTTTTTT.

This clone was observed a single time. The chain links TRBV7-8 to TRBJ1-2; D uncertain. V was trimmed by 5 bases and J by 2 bases, leaving 15 bases between them. CDR1 and CDR2 (germline): SGHVS, FQNEAQ. The CDR3 totals 15 residues. The CDR3 DNA sequence: TGTGCCAGCAGCACCCGAGGATTCCCCAACTATGGCTACACCTTC. It yields the protein CASSTRGFPNYGYTF. Together with reference TRBV7-8 and TRBJ1-2, the CDR3 gives the full variable domain: GAGVSQSPRYKVAKRGQDVALRCDPISGHVSLFWYQQALGQGPEFLTYFQNEAQLDKSGLPSDRFFAERPEGSVSTLKIQRTQQEDSAVYLCASSTRGFPNYGYTFGSGTRLTVV.

This clone was picked up a small number of times. The chain couples TRBV6-1 to TRBJ2-6, with D possibly being TRBD1 (5 bases). The CDR3 has 15 residues. Germline V gene sequence: CDR1 MNHNS, CDR2 SASEGT. V lost 6 bases to trimming and J lost 0 bases, with 9 bases between them. The CDR3 is CASRQATSGANVLTF. Written as DNA, the CDR3 is TGTGCCAGCAGACAGGCCACCTCTGGGGCCAACGTCCTGACTTTC.

The chain has TRBV6-1 and TRBJ2-7; D might be TRBD2 (7 bases). Trimming pared 6 bases from V and 5 bases from J, leaving 14 bases between. CDR1 and CDR2 from the germline V gene are MNHNS and SASEGT. This CDR3 region has 13 residues. The CDR3 DNA reads TGTGCCAGCAGACAAGGGGGAGGGAACGAGCAGTACTTC. Translated: CASRQGGGNEQYF.

CDR3 DNA sequence: TGTGCCAGCTCGACTCTAACCCAGAGCTCCTACAATGAGCAGTTCTTC. Amino acids: CASSTLTQSSYNEQFF. The chain combines TRBV2 with TRBJ2-1; D unresolved. Deletions cut 8 bases from V and 0 bases from J, with 17 bases between. The CDR3 has 16 amino acids. Germline CDR1 reads SNHLY; CDR2 reads FYNNEI.

V usage is TRBV6-4 and J usage is TRBJ2-1; TRBD2 matches 13 bases. The V gene end was trimmed by 0 bases and the J gene end by 4 bases; junction bases not matched to a gene: 0. The CDR3 has 16 residues. The germline V gene has CDR1 MRHNA and CDR2 SNTAGT. CDR3 loop: CASSDSTSGRYNEQFF. CDR3 sequence (DNA): TGTGCCAGCAGTGACTCGACTAGCGGGAGGTACAATGAGCAGTTCTTC.

This sequence joins TRBV2 and TRBJ2-5; TRBD1 is a possible D gene (5 bases). CDR3 length: 15 residues. The germline V gene has CDR1 SNHLY and CDR2 FYNNEI. V lost 4 bases, J lost 2 bases, and 14 bases lay in between. CDR3 protein: CASSVEATEQETQYF. CDR3 nucleotide sequence: TGTGCCAGCAGTGTTGAGGCGACAGAGCAAGAGACCCAGTACTTC.

This clone was found once. The chain combines TRBV4-1 with TRBJ1-3; D possibly corresponds to TRBD1 (5 bases). The V and J ends lost 1 base and 3 bases respectively, with 10 bases between them. The germline V gene has CDR1 MGHRA and CDR2 YSYEKL. The CDR3 runs to 15 residues. The CDR3 DNA sequence: TGCGCCAGCAGCCAAGTTCCGGGACGTGGAAACACCATATATTTT. This encodes CASSQVPGRGNTIYF.

The chain employs TRBV5-1 and TRBJ2-3, with D possibly called TRBD1 or TRBD2 (5 bases each). Trimming stripped 4 bases from V and 6 bases from J, with 15 bases between. Germline V gene data show CDR1 as SGHRS and CDR2 as YFSETQ. The CDR3 loop spans 14 amino acids. The CDR3 loop reads CASSPGLEGDTQYF. DNA for the CDR3: TGCGCCAGCAGCCCCGGCCTCGAGGGGGATACGCAGTATTTT.

V is TRBV19 and J is TRBJ1-1; 8 bases are shared with TRBD1. V was pared by 3 bases and J by 0 bases, with 12 bases of the junction left unmatched. The CDR3 runs to 18 residues. CDR1 and CDR2 (germline): LNHDA, SQIVND (reference sequence). The CDR3 DNA is TGTGCCAGTAGTATCCTCGGGACAGGATCCTTTATGAACACTGAAGCTTTCTTT. As protein: CASSILGTGSFMNTEAFF.

This chain links TRBV27 with TRBJ2-7; weak D call: TRBD1 (5 bases). The CDR3 consists of 15 residues. V shed 3 bases and J shed 2 bases, with 14 bases lying between them. The germline V gene has CDR1 MNHEY and CDR2 SMNVEV (reference sequence). CDR3: CASSLGRPPAYEQYF. CDR3 sequence (DNA): TGTGCCAGCAGTTTGGGGCGACCGCCAGCCTACGAGCAGTACTTC.

V gene TRBV4-2 combines with J gene TRBJ2-3; 9 bases agree with TRBD1. The CDR3 consists of 14 residues. The trim removed 3 bases at V and 4 bases at J, leaving 2 bases unmatched. From germline, CDR1 is LGHNA and CDR2 YNFKEQ. The CDR3 coding sequence is TGTGCCAGCAGCCAGGGACAGGGTCCAGATACGCAGTATTTT. Protein sequence: CASSQGQGPDTQYF.

The chain links TRBV5-1 to TRBJ1-6; D is ambiguous. There are 13 residues in the CDR3. V lost 4 bases to trimming and J lost 7 bases, with 9 bases between them. Germline CDR1 reads SGHRS; CDR2 reads YFSETQ. The CDR3 loop reads CASSPADNSPLHF. As DNA, the CDR3 is TGCGCCAGCAGCCCGGCGGACAATTCACCCCTCCACTTT.

The chain employs TRBV19 and TRBJ1-2, with D maybe TRBD1 (6 bases). Trimming removed 7 bases at V and 2 bases at J, with 11 bases between. Germline CDR1 reads LNHDA; CDR2 reads SQIVND (reference sequence). This CDR3 comprises 13 residues. The CDR3 coding sequence is TGTGCCAGTACCCCAGGGGTGAACTATGGCTACACCTTC. Amino acid sequence: CASTPGVNYGYTF.

The genes are TRBV5-1 and TRBJ1-1, with 7 bases that match TRBD1. V gave up 0 bases and J gave up 10 bases; unmatched junction bases: 9. The CDR3 sequence is 14 residues long. Germline CDR1 is SGHRS and CDR2 is YFSETQ. The CDR3 DNA follows: TGCGCCAGCAGCTTGGCAAATGGGGCAGGGGGAGCTTTCTTT. This sequence encodes CASSLANGAGGAFF.

The CDR3 DNA is TGTGCCAGCAGCTTAGTCGACAATCAGCCCCAGCATTTT. This encodes CASSLVDNQPQHF. The rearrangement uses TRBV7-4 and TRBJ1-5, with D unclear. V lost 1 base, J lost 3 bases, and 4 bases lay in between. CDR1 and CDR2 from the germline V gene are SGHVT and SQSDAQ. CDR3 length equals 13 residues.

This chain connects TRBV5-1 to TRBJ1-2; 8 bases align to TRBD1. The CDR3 length is 16 residues. The germline CDR1 and CDR2 sequences are SGHRS and YFSETQ. The trim removed 0 bases at V and 3 bases at J, leaving 7 bases unmatched. CDR3 nucleotides: TGCGCCAGCAGCTTGGCCGTGTCGACAGGGGACTATGGCTACACCTTC. Its translation is CASSLAVSTGDYGYTF.